This T cell receptor beta chain derives from a study of blood T cells in healthy people across ages. Whole-study findings and limits: Relative to aged donors, long-lived donors carried more naive CD4+ cells and displayed higher diversity.

Remarks on this clonotype: What it binds is unknown.

Through a sample-barcoded 5' primer and a J-beta primer mix, a second PCR was run for about 6 to 11 cycles. Researchers report that a template-switch adaptor with 12 random nucleotides tagged each cDNA molecule. Via MiXCR, TCRdb re-called the 5' RACE reads, giving one row per CDR3 protein. This sample has around 1.5 million distinct CDR3 sequences, with approximately 59% found just once. Every participating donor contributed about 10 milliliters of peripheral blood through a draw. Per the germline V gene, CDR1 is LGHNA and CDR2 is YSLEER. V lost 1 base, J lost 2 bases, and 11 bases lay in between. CDR3 length equals 15 residues.

The V and J genes are TRBV4-3 and TRBJ1-2; unclear D gene. The TCR originated in a man younger than 35 in good health. Input material: blood. The CDR3: CASSQAGAGNYGYTF. The CDR3 DNA is TGCGCCAGCAGCCAAGCCGGCGCGGGAAACTATGGCTACACCTTC.